This T cell receptor beta chain was profiled in a study of blood T cell repertoires in COVID-19. About the study: Whether acute or convalescent, the COVID-19 samples came from the United States, Italy and Spain.

This CDR3 comprises 12 residues. Trimming stripped 4 bases from V and 15 bases from J, with 16 bases between. Authors' data handling: Nucleated cell counts were estimated from reference gene primer amplification. The method was immunoSEQ multiplex PCR; TCRdb's version includes in-frame clones alone and lacks a portion of them. V and J calls and clone size are as listed in that table; D and trimming were resolved from the DNA. The sample holds tens of thousands of clones, more than 75% seen once. Sequencing used peripheral blood. This TCR came from a human donor in a cohort sampled during active COVID-19. The chain uses TRBV12-3 or TRBV12-4 and TRBJ2-1; a possible D gene is TRBD2 (6 bases). As DNA, the CDR3 is TGTGCCAGCAGTTCGGGGGTGGATCTGCTGTTCTTC. Amino acids: CASSSGVDLLFF.